This T cell receptor (beta chain) was obtained from a study of blood T cell repertoires in COVID-19. Across the whole study: COVID-19 samples, acute and convalescent, were from the United States, Italy and Spain. Sources were T cells, B-cell-depleted T cells, or PBMCs; the material itself was cDNA or gDNA.

The CDR3 loop spans 14 amino acids. V lost 3 bases, J lost 6 bases, and 12 bases lay in between. Germline values: CDR1 MNHNS, CDR2 SASEGT. Generated by immunoSEQ multiplex PCR, the TCRdb table keeps only in-frame clones and is missing some. Here the sample spans just under 75,000 clones, approximately 88% being singletons. This clone was observed a single time. The gene calls are TRBV6-1 and TRBJ2-4, with D possibly TRBD1 on 7 matching bases. The TCR comes from a man older than 75 with active or convalescent COVID-19. Source material: peripheral blood. CDR3 coding DNA: TGTGCCAGCAGTGATGGAGGGGGCGGAAACATTCAGTACTTC. Translating gives CASSDGGGGNIQYF.